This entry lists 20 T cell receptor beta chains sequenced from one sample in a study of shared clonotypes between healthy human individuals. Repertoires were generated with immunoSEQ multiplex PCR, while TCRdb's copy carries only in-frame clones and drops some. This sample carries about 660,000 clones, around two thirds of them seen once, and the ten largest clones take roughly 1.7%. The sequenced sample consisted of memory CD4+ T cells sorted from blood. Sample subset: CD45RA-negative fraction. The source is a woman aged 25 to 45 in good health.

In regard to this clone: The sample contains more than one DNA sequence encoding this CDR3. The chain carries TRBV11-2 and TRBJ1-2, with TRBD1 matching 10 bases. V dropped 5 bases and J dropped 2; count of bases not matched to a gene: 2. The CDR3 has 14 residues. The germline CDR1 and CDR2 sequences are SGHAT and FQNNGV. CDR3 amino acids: CASSLGQGNYGYTF. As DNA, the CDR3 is TGTGCCAGCAGCCTGGGACAGGGGAACTATGGCTACACCTTC.

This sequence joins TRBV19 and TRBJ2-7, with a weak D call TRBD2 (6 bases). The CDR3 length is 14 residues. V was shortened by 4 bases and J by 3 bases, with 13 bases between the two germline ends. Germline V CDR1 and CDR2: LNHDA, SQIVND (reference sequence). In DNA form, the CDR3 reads TGTGCCAGTAGTAGGGGGGTGGCTGGCTACGAGCAGTACTTC. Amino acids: CASSRGVAGYEQYF.

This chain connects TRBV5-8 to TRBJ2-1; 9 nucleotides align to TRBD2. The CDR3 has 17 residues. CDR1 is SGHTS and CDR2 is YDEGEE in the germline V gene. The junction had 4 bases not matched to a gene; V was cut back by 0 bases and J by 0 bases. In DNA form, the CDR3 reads TGTGCCAGCAGCTTGGAGACTAGCGGTTTCTCCTACAATGAGCAGTTCTTC. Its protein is CASSLETSGFSYNEQFF. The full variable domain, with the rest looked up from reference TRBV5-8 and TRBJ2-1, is EAGVTQSPTHLIKTRGQQATLRCSPISGHTSVYWYQQALGLGLQFLLWYDEGEERNRGNFPPRFSGRQFPNYSSELNVNALELEDSALYLCASSLETSGFSYNEQFFGPGTRLTVL.

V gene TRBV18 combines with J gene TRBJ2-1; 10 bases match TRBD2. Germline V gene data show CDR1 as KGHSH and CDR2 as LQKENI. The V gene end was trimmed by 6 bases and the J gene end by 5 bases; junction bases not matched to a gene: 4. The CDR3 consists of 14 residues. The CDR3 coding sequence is TGTGCCAGCTCCCTCACTAGCGGGGACAATGAGCAGTTCTTC. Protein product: CASSLTSGDNEQFF.

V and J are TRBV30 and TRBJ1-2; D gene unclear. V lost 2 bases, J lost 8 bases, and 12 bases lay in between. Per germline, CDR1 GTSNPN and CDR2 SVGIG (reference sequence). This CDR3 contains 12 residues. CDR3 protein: CAWSRPAPGYTF. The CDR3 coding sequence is TGTGCCTGGAGTAGGCCCGCTCCCGGCTACACCTTC.

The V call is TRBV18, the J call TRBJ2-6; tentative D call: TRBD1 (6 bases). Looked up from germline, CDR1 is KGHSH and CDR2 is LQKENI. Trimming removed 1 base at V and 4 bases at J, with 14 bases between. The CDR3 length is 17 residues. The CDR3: CASSPRQQGTGANVLTF. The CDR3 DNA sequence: TGTGCCAGCTCACCACGCCAACAGGGCACCGGGGCCAACGTCCTGACTTTC.

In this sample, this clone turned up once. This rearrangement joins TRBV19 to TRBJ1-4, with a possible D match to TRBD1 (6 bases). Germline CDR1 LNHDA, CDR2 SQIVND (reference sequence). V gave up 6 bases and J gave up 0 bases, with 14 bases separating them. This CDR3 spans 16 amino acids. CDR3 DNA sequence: TGTGCCAGTAGCCGGTCCGGGACAACAACTAATGAAAAACTGTTTTTT. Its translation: CASSRSGTTTNEKLFF.

CDR3 amino acids: CSVEVRGAAYYGYTF. Here the CDR3 DNA reads TGCAGCGTTGAAGTTAGAGGGGCGGCGTACTATGGCTACACCTTC. The rearrangement uses TRBV29-1 and TRBJ1-2; tentatively, D is TRBD1 (5 bases). The CDR3 loop spans 15 amino acids. In germline, CDR1 is SQVTM, CDR2 ANQGSEA. With 1 base removed from V and 3 bases from J, the gap between germline ends came to 15 bases.

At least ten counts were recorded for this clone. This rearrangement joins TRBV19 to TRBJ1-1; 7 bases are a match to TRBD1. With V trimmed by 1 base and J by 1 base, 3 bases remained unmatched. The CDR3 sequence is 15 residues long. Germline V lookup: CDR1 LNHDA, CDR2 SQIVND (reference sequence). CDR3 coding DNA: TGTGCCAGTAGTATAGGAACAGGGGAGAACACTGAAGCTTTCTTT. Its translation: CASSIGTGENTEAFF.

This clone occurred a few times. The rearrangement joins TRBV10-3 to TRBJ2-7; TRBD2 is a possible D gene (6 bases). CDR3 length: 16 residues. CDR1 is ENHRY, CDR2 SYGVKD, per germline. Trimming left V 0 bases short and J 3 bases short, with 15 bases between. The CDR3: CAISESTRGAGYEQYF. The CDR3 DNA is TGTGCCATCAGTGAGTCGACTCGGGGAGCGGGCTACGAGCAGTACTTC.

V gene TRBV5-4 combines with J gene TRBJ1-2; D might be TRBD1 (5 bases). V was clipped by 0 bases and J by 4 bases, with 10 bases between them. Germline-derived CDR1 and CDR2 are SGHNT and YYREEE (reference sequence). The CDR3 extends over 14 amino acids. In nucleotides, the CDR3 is TGTGCCAGCAGCTTGGCCGGGGGTACCTATGGCTACACCTTC. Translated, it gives CASSLAGGTYGYTF.

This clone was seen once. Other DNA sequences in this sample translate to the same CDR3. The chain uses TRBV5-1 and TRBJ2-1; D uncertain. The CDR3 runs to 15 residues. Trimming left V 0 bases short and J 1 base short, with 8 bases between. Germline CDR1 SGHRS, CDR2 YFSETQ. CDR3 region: CASSLDRPSYNEQFF. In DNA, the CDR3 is TGCGCCAGCAGCTTGGACAGACCGTCCTACAATGAGCAGTTCTTC.

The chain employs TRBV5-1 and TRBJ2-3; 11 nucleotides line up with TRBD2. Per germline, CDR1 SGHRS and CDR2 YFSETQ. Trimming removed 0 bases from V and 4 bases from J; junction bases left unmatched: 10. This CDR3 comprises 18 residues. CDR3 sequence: CASSLALAGDSRADTQYF. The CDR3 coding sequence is TGCGCCAGCAGCTTGGCACTAGCGGGAGATAGTAGAGCAGATACGCAGTATTTT.

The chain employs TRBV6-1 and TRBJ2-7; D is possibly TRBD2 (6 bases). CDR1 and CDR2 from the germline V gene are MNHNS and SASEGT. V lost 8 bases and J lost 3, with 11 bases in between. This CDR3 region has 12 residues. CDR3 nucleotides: TGTGCCAGCGGGCGGGAAAACTACGAGCAGTACTTC. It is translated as CASGRENYEQYF.

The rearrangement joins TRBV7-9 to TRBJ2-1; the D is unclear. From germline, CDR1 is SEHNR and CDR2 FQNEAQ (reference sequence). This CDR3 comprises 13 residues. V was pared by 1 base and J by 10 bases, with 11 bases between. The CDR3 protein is CASSLVLEVEQFF. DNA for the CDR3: TGTGCCAGCAGCTTAGTCCTAGAGGTGGAGCAGTTCTTC.

This CDR3 is CASSYDIGMGTGELFF. CDR3 DNA sequence: TGCGCCAGCAGCTACGACATTGGTATGGGCACCGGGGAGCTGTTTTTT. V usage is TRBV5-1 and J usage is TRBJ2-2; D gene uncertain. V shed 3 bases and J shed 4 bases, with 16 bases lying between them. In germline, CDR1 is SGHRS, CDR2 YFSETQ. CDR3 length equals 16 residues. The whole variable domain, remainder taken from reference TRBV5-1 and TRBJ2-2, is KAGVTQTPRYLIKTRGQQVTLSCSPISGHRSVSWYQQTPGQGLQFLFEYFSETQRNKGNFPGRFSGRQFSNSRSEMNVSTLELGDSALYLCASSYDIGMGTGELFFGEGSRLTVL.

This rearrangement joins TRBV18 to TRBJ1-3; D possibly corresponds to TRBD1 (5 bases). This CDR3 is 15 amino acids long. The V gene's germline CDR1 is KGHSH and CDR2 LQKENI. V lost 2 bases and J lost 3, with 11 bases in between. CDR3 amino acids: CASSPVRDRGNTIYF. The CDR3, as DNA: TGTGCCAGCTCACCAGTGAGGGACCGTGGAAACACCATATATTTT.

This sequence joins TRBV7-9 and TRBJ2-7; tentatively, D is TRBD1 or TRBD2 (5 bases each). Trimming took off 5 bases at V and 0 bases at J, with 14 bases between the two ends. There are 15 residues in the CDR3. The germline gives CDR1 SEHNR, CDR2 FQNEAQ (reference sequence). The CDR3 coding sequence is TGTGCCAGCAGCGACGGGACCGTCAGCTCCTACGAGCAGTACTTC. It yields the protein CASSDGTVSSYEQYF.

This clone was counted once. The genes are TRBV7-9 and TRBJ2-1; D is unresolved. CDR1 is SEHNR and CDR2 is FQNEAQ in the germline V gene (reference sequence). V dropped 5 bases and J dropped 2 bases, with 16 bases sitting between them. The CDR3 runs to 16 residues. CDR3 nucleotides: TGTGCCAGCAGCCCCCTTCAAGGGCTCACCTACAATGAGCAGTTCTTC. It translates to CASSPLQGLTYNEQFF.

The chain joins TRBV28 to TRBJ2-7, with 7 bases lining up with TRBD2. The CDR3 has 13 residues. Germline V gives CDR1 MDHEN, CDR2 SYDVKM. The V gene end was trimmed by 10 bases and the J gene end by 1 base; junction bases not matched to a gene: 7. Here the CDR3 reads CAIGGGLSYEQYF. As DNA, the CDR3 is TGTGCCATAGGCGGGGGTCTATCCTACGAGCAGTACTTC.